These 24 T cell receptor beta chains share one sample of origin, sequenced in a study of blood T cell repertoires in COVID-19. The method was immunoSEQ multiplex PCR; TCRdb's version includes in-frame clones alone and lacks a portion of them. The sample carries about 260,000 clones, around 90% recorded once. Material: PBMCs or T cells enriched from blood (not recorded which). These receptors were obtained from a man in his fifties who had been exposed to COVID-19.

The chain links TRBV6-5 to TRBJ2-7, with a weak D call TRBD2 (6 bases). V gave up 5 bases and J gave up 0 bases, with 8 bases separating them. The CDR3 extends over 13 amino acids. The germline V gene encodes CDR1 MNHEY and CDR2 SVGAGI. The CDR3 protein is CASSRGISYEQYF. Here the CDR3 DNA reads TGTGCCAGCAGTCGCGGGATCTCCTACGAGCAGTACTTC.

The chain has TRBV5-1 and TRBJ2-5, with D perhaps matching TRBD2 (6 bases). Germline lookup yields CDR1 SGHRS and CDR2 YFSETQ. The CDR3 spans 15 residues. V dropped 6 bases and J dropped 2 bases, with 17 bases sitting between them. CDR3 DNA sequence: TGCGCCAGCACGTGGACTGGGGACTTACAAGAGACCCAGTACTTC. It codes for CASTWTGDLQETQYF.

V usage is TRBV29-1 and J usage is TRBJ1-5, with a tentative D call TRBD1 (5 bases). In germline, CDR1 is SQVTM, CDR2 ANQGSEA. The CDR3 has 13 residues. V was trimmed by 2 bases and J by 11 bases, leaving 16 bases between them. The CDR3 is CSVESQERGAQHF. DNA for the CDR3: TGCAGCGTTGAATCACAGGAGAGAGGAGCCCAGCATTTT. Using reference TRBV29-1 and TRBJ1-5 for the parts outside the CDR3, the full variable domain is SAVISQKPSRDICQRGTSLTIQCQVDSQVTMMFWYRQQPGQSLTLIATANQGSEATYESGFVIDKFPISRPNLTFSTLTVSNMSPEDSSIYLCSVESQERGAQHFGDGTRLSIL.

The rearrangement uses TRBV7-2 and TRBJ1-1; D is ambiguous. The CDR3 is made up of 13 amino acids. Germline V gives CDR1 SGHTA, CDR2 FQGNSA. The ends were cut back, 5 bases at V and 10 bases at J, with 17 bases in the middle. For the CDR3, the DNA is TGTGCCAGCAGCCCGAACGATGGGCGGGGAGCTTTCTTT. It specifies CASSPNDGRGAFF. Supplemented by reference TRBV7-2 and TRBJ1-1, the full variable domain reads GAGVSQSPSNKVTEKGKDVELRCDPISGHTALYWYRQSLGQGLEFLIYFQGNSAPDKSGLPSDRFSAERTGGSVSTLTIQRTQQEDSAVYLCASSPNDGRGAFFGQGTRLTVV.

This clone has only a few counts. The chain employs TRBV7-6 and TRBJ2-2; D remains unclear. The CDR3 consists of 14 residues. Trimming cost V 2 bases and J 6 bases, with 10 bases left between them. Germline V lookup: CDR1 SGHVS, CDR2 FNYEAQ. The CDR3 here is CASSLNSIAGELFF. The CDR3 DNA follows: TGTGCCAGCAGCTTAAACAGTATCGCCGGGGAGCTGTTTTTT.

CDR3 loop: CASSLTATNEKLFF. DNA of the CDR3: TGTGCCAGCAGCTTGACAGCAACTAATGAAAAACTGTTTTTT. V usage is TRBV11-3 and J usage is TRBJ1-4, with D possibly being TRBD1 (5 bases). V shed 3 bases and J shed 0 bases, with 5 bases lying between them. Germline-derived CDR1 and CDR2 are SGHNT and YENEEA. There are 14 residues in the CDR3.

This chain connects TRBV7-9 to TRBJ1-4, with 8 bases lining up with TRBD1. The germline gives CDR1 SEHNR, CDR2 FQNEAQ (reference sequence). This CDR3 contains 18 residues. Trimming cost V 5 bases and J 0 bases; bases outside gene matches: 11. The CDR3 DNA follows: TGTGCCAGCAGCCTCGGACAGGGAAGGTCGGCAACTAATGAAAAACTGTTTTTT. Translating it yields CASSLGQGRSATNEKLFF.

The CDR3 spells CASSFVAGTDTQYF. The CDR3 nucleotides read TGTGCCAGCAGTTTTGTTGCAGGCACAGATACGCAGTATTTT. The gene calls are TRBV28 and TRBJ2-3; D gene uncertain. Trimming took off 3 bases at V and 1 base at J, with 8 bases between the two ends. This CDR3 is built from 14 residues. Germline V gene sequence: CDR1 MDHEN, CDR2 SYDVKM. The full variable domain, completed using reference TRBV28 and TRBJ2-3, is DVKVTQSSRYLVKRTGEKVFLECVQDMDHENMFWYRQDPGLGLRLIYFSYDVKMKEKGDIPEGYSVSREKKERFSLILESASTNQTSMYLCASSFVAGTDTQYFGPGTRLTVL.

V usage is TRBV7-2 and J usage is TRBJ2-3; 11 nucleotides align to TRBD2. CDR3 length equals 16 residues. In germline, CDR1 is SGHTA, CDR2 FQGNSA. V shed 5 bases, J shed 6 bases, and the junction held 10 bases outside the gene matches. The DNA for the CDR3 is TGTGCCAGCAGCAGAACTAGCGGGAGTTCCCGTGATACGCAGTATTTT. Encoded protein: CASSRTSGSSRDTQYF. Supplemented by reference TRBV7-2 and TRBJ2-3, the full variable domain reads GAGVSQSPSNKVTEKGKDVELRCDPISGHTALYWYRQSLGQGLEFLIYFQGNSAPDKSGLPSDRFSAERTGGSVSTLTIQRTQQEDSAVYLCASSRTSGSSRDTQYFGPGTRLTVL.

The chain combines TRBV9 with TRBJ1-1; possible D gene TRBD1, 6 bases. CDR3 length equals 15 residues. CDR1 and CDR2 from the germline V gene are SGDLS and YYNGEE. V was pared by 4 bases and J by 4 bases, with 17 bases between. CDR3 in amino acids: CASSSSRGGGTEAFF. The CDR3 bases are TGTGCCAGCAGCTCCTCAAGGGGGGGAGGCACTGAAGCTTTCTTT.

V gene TRBV5-1 combines with J gene TRBJ2-3, with D perhaps TRBD2 (6 bases). CDR1 is SGHRS, CDR2 YFSETQ, per germline. The CDR3 contains 15 residues. Trimming took 4 bases from V and 1 from J, leaving 13 bases between them. CDR3 protein: CASSTGTPGTDTQYF. CDR3 nucleotides: TGCGCCAGCAGCACCGGGACTCCAGGCACAGATACGCAGTATTTT. Looking up the rest from reference TRBV5-1 and TRBJ2-3 gives the full variable domain: KAGVTQTPRYLIKTRGQQVTLSCSPISGHRSVSWYQQTPGQGLQFLFEYFSETQRNKGNFPGRFSGRQFSNSRSEMNVSTLELGDSALYLCASSTGTPGTDTQYFGPGTRLTVL.

This clone was found once. The rearrangement uses TRBV28 and TRBJ1-2; D possibly corresponds to TRBD1 (5 bases). This CDR3 comprises 12 residues. Germline CDR1 MDHEN, CDR2 SYDVKM. V gave up 9 bases and J gave up 4 bases, with 12 bases separating them. CDR3 sequence: CASSLTVYGYTF. For the CDR3, the DNA is TGTGCCAGTTCGTTGACAGTCTATGGCTACACCTTC.

The CDR3 here is CASSYSWGAPLHF. The CDR3, as DNA: TGTGCCAGCAGTTACTCGTGGGGGGCACCCCTCCACTTT. The chain couples TRBV6-5 to TRBJ1-6; D may be TRBD1 (5 bases). The CDR3 covers 13 residues. CDR1 is MNHEY, CDR2 SVGAGI, per germline. Between the trimmed V and J ends, which lost 0 bases and 11 bases, there was a span of 8 bases.

V is TRBV9 and J is TRBJ2-5, with TRBD2 matching over 9 bases. After removal of 2 bases from V and 4 bases from J, the junction contained 9 bases not matched to a gene. The germline CDR1 and CDR2 sequences are SGDLS and YYNGEE. This CDR3 comprises 16 residues. The chain's CDR3 is CASSVGASGTVETQYF. In nucleotides, the CDR3 is TGTGCCAGCAGCGTGGGGGCTAGCGGGACTGTAGAGACCCAGTACTTC.

The rearrangement uses TRBV28 and TRBJ2-7; 7 bases are shared with TRBD1. The germline gives CDR1 MDHEN, CDR2 SYDVKM. V shed 2 bases and J 3 bases; nucleotides not matched to a gene: 4. The CDR3 sequence is 14 residues long. DNA of the CDR3: TGTGCCAGCAGTTTAGTTCCAGGGGGCTACGAGCAGTACTTC. It is translated as CASSLVPGGYEQYF. Supplemented by reference TRBV28 and TRBJ2-7, the full variable domain reads DVKVTQSSRYLVKRTGEKVFLECVQDMDHENMFWYRQDPGLGLRLIYFSYDVKMKEKGDIPEGYSVSREKKERFSLILESASTNQTSMYLCASSLVPGGYEQYFGPGTRLTVT.

The CDR3 sequence is CASSPRGGATEAFF. The CDR3 nucleotides read TGTGCCAGCAGTCCCCGGGGGGGGGCCACTGAAGCTTTCTTT. The V call is TRBV27, the J call TRBJ1-1; maybe TRBD1 (6 bases). In germline, CDR1 is MNHEY, CDR2 SMNVEV (reference sequence). The CDR3 has 14 residues. With 5 bases removed from V and 4 bases from J, the gap between germline ends came to 14 bases.

The rearrangement links TRBV5-1 to TRBJ2-4; 7 nucleotides agree with TRBD1. The CDR3 has 14 amino acids. Looked up from germline, CDR1 is SGHRS and CDR2 is YFSETQ. Unmatched junction bases numbered 6, after V lost 2 bases and J lost 7 bases. In DNA form, the CDR3 reads TGCGCCAGCAGCTTTTCCGAGGGGGCGAACATTCAGTACTTC. Translating gives CASSFSEGANIQYF.

The chain has TRBV9 and TRBJ2-1; 9 positions match TRBD1. Germline loops: CDR1 SGDLS, CDR2 YYNGEE. This CDR3 has 16 amino acids. The V segment lost 1 base and the J segment 5 bases; nucleotides outside the gene matches: 7. The CDR3 loop is CASSVRDRVPDNEQFF. The CDR3 nucleotides are TGTGCCAGCAGCGTACGGGACAGGGTCCCCGACAATGAGCAGTTCTTC.

V gene TRBV6-5 combines with J gene TRBJ1-5; D possibly corresponds to TRBD1 (6 bases). The CDR3 has 13 residues. Germline V CDR1 and CDR2: MNHEY, SVGAGI. Deletions cut 7 bases from V and 7 bases from J, with 14 bases between. The CDR3 bases are TGTGCCAGCAATGGACAGATCGTCCAGCCCCAGCATTTT. It encodes CASNGQIVQPQHF.

V is TRBV10-1 and J is TRBJ2-3, with 10 nucleotides matching TRBD2. This CDR3 has 15 amino acids. Trimming cost V 2 bases and J 6 bases; bases outside gene matches: 5. Germline values: CDR1 WNHNN, CDR2 SYGVQD (reference sequence). CDR3 sequence reads: CASSELAGDSDTQYF. CDR3 DNA: TGCGCCAGCAGTGAGCTAGCGGGAGATTCTGATACGCAGTATTTT.

This chain joins TRBV11-1 and TRBJ2-7, with 7 bases matching TRBD2. Trimming removed 3 bases from V and 5 bases from J; junction bases left unmatched: 1. This CDR3 spans 12 amino acids. Germline values: CDR1 SGHAT, CDR2 FQDESV (reference sequence). The CDR3 coding sequence is TGTGCCAGCAGCTTCGGGACTAACGAGCAGTACTTC. Protein sequence: CASSFGTNEQYF.

A note on this clone: An end of the junction differs from the germline gene, which may be a read error. The chain employs TRBV7-7 and TRBJ2-5, with 13 bases aligning to TRBD2. From germline, CDR1 is SSHAT and CDR2 FNYEAQ (reference sequence). The CDR3 sequence is 17 residues long. CDR3 sequence (DNA): TGTGCTAGCAGCTCCTTACCCGGGACTAGCGGGGTCGCGACCCAGTACTTC. Its translation: CASSSLPGTSGVATQYF.

The chain links TRBV7-2 to TRBJ2-1, with a possible D match to TRBD2 (5 bases). There are 18 residues in the CDR3. V was cut by 2 bases and J by 3 bases, with 20 bases left in between. Germline CDR1 SGHTA, CDR2 FQGNSA. The CDR3 bases are TGTGCCAGCAGCTTAATGGGAATGTCGGGGAGTTACTACAATGAGCAGTTCTTC. Protein: CASSLMGMSGSYYNEQFF.

The J gene is TRBJ1-6, the V gene TRBV19; D uncertain. From germline, CDR1 is LNHDA and CDR2 SQIVND (reference sequence). Trimming removed 8 bases at V and 5 bases at J, with 7 bases between. The CDR3 loop spans 12 amino acids. In nucleotides, the CDR3 is TGTGCCAGTGGAACTAATAATTCACCCCTCCACTTT. Translated, it gives CASGTNNSPLHF.